The clone carrying this T cell receptor beta chain was counted between two and nine times. Primers targeting TRAV and TRBV primed first-strand cDNA, covering alpha and beta chains. With a V-primer adapter and a constant-region primer, TCRs were amplified for about 20 PCR cycles. TCRdb re-called the reads with MiXCR, one entry per CDR3 protein. The table includes about 39,000 distinct CDR3 sequences, 25% to 40% detected once. CDR1 is DFQATT, CDR2 SNEGSKA, per germline (reference sequence). The CDR3 sequence is 18 residues long. With 1 base clipped from V and 7 bases from J, the junction kept 18 bases outside the gene matches. Time point in this sample: before trial treatment. Nivolumab, ipilimumab, aspirin, low-dose cyclophosphamide and low-dose radiotherapy were given to donors. This entry is derived from a study of low-dose radiotherapy and immunotherapy resistance in tumors. The overall study: Cohort 2's total reached 13 Gy over 26 weeks, at 1 Gy per fraction every two weeks.

V usage is TRBV20-1 and J usage is TRBJ2-7; TRBD2 aligns across 11 bases. The TCR originated in a male donor with gallbladder cancer. The sample in question was PBMCs, obtained before treatment. In nucleotides, the CDR3 is TGCAGTGCTAGAGCCCCACGGCGGACTAGCGGGTTCGAAGGGGAGCAGTACTTC. Its protein is CSARAPRRTSGFEGEQYF.